Shown below are 23 T cell receptor beta chains from a single sample sequenced in a study of radiation and T cells in renal cell carcinoma. Time point meaning: baseline pretreatment blood. The treatment was: 15 Gy SBRT to primary tumor, nephrectomy 4 weeks later. The table came from immunoSEQ multiplex PCR; TCRdb's copy has only in-frame clones and leaves some out. The table includes roughly 100,000 clones, 82% detected once. Source: blood, taken from a patient whose treatment included radiotherapy and nephrectomy. The receptors shown here come from a man in his sixties with renal cell carcinoma.

This chain uses TRBV12-5 with TRBJ2-1; TRBD2 matches 8 bases. Per the germline V gene, CDR1 is LGHNT and CDR2 is FRNRAP. This CDR3 is 14 amino acids long. Trimming at V came to 1 base and at J to 12 bases, leaving 8 bases not matched to a gene. The CDR3 here is CASGLDRDAGGQFF. As DNA, the CDR3 is TGTGCTAGTGGTTTGGACAGAGACGCGGGGGGGCAGTTCTTC.

The chain uses TRBV6-6 and TRBJ2-3; 9 bases map to TRBD2. Germline V gives CDR1 MNHNY, CDR2 SVGAGI (reference sequence). The V gene end was trimmed by 6 bases and the J gene end by 3 bases; junction bases not matched to a gene: 10. There are 16 residues in the CDR3. CDR3 DNA sequence: TGTGCCAGCAGCCCGCGGGGGGGGAGTGGGACAGATACGCAGTATTTT. The encoded protein is CASSPRGGSGTDTQYF.

The chain joins TRBV7-2 to TRBJ1-5; perhaps TRBD1 as D (5 bases). CDR1 and CDR2 (germline): SGHTA, FQGNSA. There are 15 residues in the CDR3. Trimming removed 0 bases at V and 4 bases at J, with 10 bases between. CDR3 in amino acids: CASSLAGGGNQPQHF. CDR3 DNA: TGTGCCAGCAGCTTAGCGGGGGGAGGAAATCAGCCCCAGCATTTT.

V and J are TRBV19 and TRBJ1-5, with D hard to call. The CDR3 runs to 12 residues. Germline V gene data show CDR1 as LNHDA and CDR2 as SQIVND (reference sequence). The V end was cut by 3 bases, the J end by 7 bases, with 7 bases between. For the CDR3, the DNA is TGTGCCAGTAGTATGGTAGCGCAGCCCCAGCATTTT. It is translated as CASSMVAQPQHF.

The chain carries TRBV7-9 and TRBJ2-1; TRBD2 agrees at 11 bases. The V gene end was trimmed by 1 base and the J gene end by 2 bases; junction bases not matched to a gene: 1. The length of the CDR3 is 16 residues. Germline V gene sequence: CDR1 SEHNR, CDR2 FQNEAQ (reference sequence). CDR3 amino acids: CASSLGSGRAYNEQFF. The CDR3 DNA reads TGTGCCAGCAGCTTAGGTAGCGGGAGGGCCTACAATGAGCAGTTCTTC.

The rearrangement joins TRBV6-1 to TRBJ1-3; no reliable D call. CDR3 size: 14 residues. Germline-derived CDR1 and CDR2 are MNHNS and SASEGT. V was clipped by 9 bases and J by 0 bases, with 12 bases between them. The CDR3 DNA reads TGTGCCAGTGCCTCCCGGGGCTCTGGAAACACCATATATTTT. Residues: CASASRGSGNTIYF.

The V gene is TRBV6-6, the J gene TRBJ1-2; 10 bases are a match to TRBD1. In germline, CDR1 is MNHNY, CDR2 SVGAGI (reference sequence). The length of the CDR3 is 15 residues. The J segment lost 5 bases and the V segment lost 5 bases, leaving 8 bases of the junction unmatched. CDR3 residues: CASSEGTGVWYGYTF. In DNA, the CDR3 is TGTGCCAGCAGTGAGGGGACAGGGGTTTGGTATGGCTACACCTTC.

V gene TRBV7-2 combines with J gene TRBJ2-5; tentatively, D is TRBD2 (6 bases). Trimming left V 0 bases short and J 5 bases short, with 13 bases between. The germline V gene encodes CDR1 SGHTA and CDR2 FQGNSA. This CDR3 contains 15 residues. The CDR3 DNA is TGTGCCAGCAGCTTAGCCCCTAGCGTTCAGGAGACCCAGTACTTC. Translated, it gives CASSLAPSVQETQYF.

This clone was detected only once. V gene TRBV7-9 combines with J gene TRBJ2-1, with 9 bases that match TRBD2. Germline V gene sequence: CDR1 SEHNR, CDR2 FQNEAQ (reference sequence). This CDR3 contains 15 residues. The junction had 3 bases not matched to a gene; V was cut back by 2 bases and J by 4 bases. The CDR3: CASSLLREGYNEQFF. The CDR3 DNA is TGTGCCAGCAGCTTATTGCGGGAGGGGTACAATGAGCAGTTCTTC.

The V gene is TRBV6-5, the J gene TRBJ2-3; TRBD1 matches 10 bases. The CDR3 has 15 amino acids. Looked up from germline, CDR1 is MNHEY and CDR2 is SVGAGI. V lost 7 bases, J lost 4 bases, and 8 bases stayed unmatched. CDR3 in DNA: TGTGCCAGCAAGGGTTCGACAGGGGGCGCAGATACGCAGTATTTT. Translation gives CASKGSTGGADTQYF.

The CDR3 reads CASSQPGHNEQFF. CDR3 DNA: TGTGCCAGCTCACAACCGGGCCACAATGAGCAGTTCTTC. V is TRBV18 and J is TRBJ2-1, with unresolved D. This CDR3 region has 13 residues. The germline CDR1 and CDR2 sequences are KGHSH and LQKENI. Deletions cut 4 bases from V and 5 bases from J, with 9 bases between.

The rearrangement uses TRBV15 and TRBJ2-1; D possibly corresponds to TRBD1 (5 bases). The germline V gene encodes CDR1 LNHNV and CDR2 YYDKDF (reference sequence). The V and J ends lost 1 base and 5 bases respectively, with 9 bases between them. This CDR3 comprises 14 residues. As DNA, the CDR3 is TGTGCCACCAGCAGAGGGCTCAGGGACAATGAGCAGTTCTTC. Its protein product is CATSRGLRDNEQFF.

J is TRBJ2-2 and V is TRBV27, with a weak D call TRBD2 (6 bases). V shed 7 bases and J shed 1 base, with 16 bases lying between them. The CDR3 covers 16 residues. CDR1 is MNHEY and CDR2 is SMNVEV in the germline V gene (reference sequence). DNA of the CDR3: TGTGCCAGCAAAAGCTCCGGGACTGTGAACACCGGGGAGCTGTTTTTT. Translated: CASKSSGTVNTGELFF.

The rearrangement links TRBV5-4 to TRBJ2-5; 7 nucleotides align to TRBD1. Losses at the gene ends were 2 bases for V and 2 bases for J; bases not matched to a gene: 6. CDR1 is SGHNT, CDR2 YYREEE, per germline (reference sequence). The CDR3 runs to 15 residues. The CDR3 here is CASSLGTAEQETQYF. In DNA, the CDR3 is TGTGCCAGCAGCTTAGGGACAGCCGAACAAGAGACCCAGTACTTC.

The V and J genes are TRBV6-5 and TRBJ1-4, with 9 bases fitting TRBD1. Germline CDR1 MNHEY, CDR2 SVGAGI. The V and J ends lost 6 bases and 8 bases, in that order; junction bases with no gene match: 10. The CDR3 consists of 15 residues. CDR3 sequence reads: CASSDRDRAGEKLFF. DNA for the CDR3: TGTGCCAGCAGCGACCGGGACAGGGCAGGGGAAAAACTGTTTTTT.

The chain couples TRBV18 to TRBJ2-3; 9 bases match TRBD2. V was clipped by 3 bases and J by 4 bases; unmatched bases: 2. Germline V gives CDR1 KGHSH, CDR2 LQKENI. The CDR3 is made up of 14 amino acids. This CDR3 is CASSPLAGADTQYF. The CDR3 DNA is TGTGCCAGCTCACCTTTAGCGGGAGCAGATACGCAGTATTTT.

There are a few counts of this clone. The chain carries TRBV6-5 and TRBJ2-1; D gene unclear. In germline, CDR1 is MNHEY, CDR2 SVGAGI. V lost 6 bases to trimming and J lost 4 bases, with 16 bases between them. The CDR3 sequence is 15 residues long. The CDR3 nucleotides read TGTGCCAGCAGCCCGCTTAGTTTGGGGTACAATGAGCAGTTCTTC. Its protein product is CASSPLSLGYNEQFF.

CDR3 DNA: TGTGCCAGTAGTGTAACAGGTGGTAACATTCAGTACTTC. This gives the protein CASSVTGGNIQYF. The V and J genes are TRBV19 and TRBJ2-4; weak D call: TRBD1 (5 bases). This CDR3 has 13 amino acids. Per germline, CDR1 LNHDA and CDR2 SQIVND (reference sequence). Trimming took 5 bases from V and 7 from J, leaving 12 bases between them.

The rearrangement links TRBV11-2 to TRBJ2-7; 9 bases match TRBD2. Looked up from germline, CDR1 is SGHAT and CDR2 is FQNNGV. There are 15 residues in the CDR3. The trim removed 5 bases at V and 2 bases at J, leaving 7 bases unmatched. The DNA for the CDR3 is TGTGCCAGCAGCCACGGGACTAGCCGGGCCTACGAGCAGTACTTC. Residues: CASSHGTSRAYEQYF.

J is TRBJ2-5 and V is TRBV10-3; D gene unclear. The CDR3 is 10 amino acids. Between the trimmed V and J ends, which lost 7 bases and 3 bases, there was a span of 3 bases. In germline, CDR1 is ENHRY, CDR2 SYGVKD. DNA for the CDR3: TGTGCCATCATGAAAGAGACCCAGTACTTC. This gives the protein CAIMKETQYF.

This sequence joins TRBV4-1 and TRBJ2-5, with D perhaps assigned TRBD1 or TRBD2 (6 bases each). The germline V and J ends were trimmed by 0 bases and 3 bases, with 17 bases remaining between them. The germline V gene encodes CDR1 MGHRA and CDR2 YSYEKL. The CDR3 extends over 17 amino acids. The CDR3 DNA reads as TGCGCCAGCAGCCAAGATATCAATAGGGGGAGGAAAGAGACCCAGTACTTC. Translation: CASSQDINRGRKETQYF.

A single count supports this clone. The V call is TRBV9, the J call TRBJ1-2; perhaps TRBD1 as D (6 bases). Trimming took 3 bases from V and 8 from J, leaving 23 bases between them. Germline V gene lookup returns CDR1 SGDLS and CDR2 YYNGEE. The CDR3 sequence is 16 residues long. The DNA of the CDR3 is TGTGCCAGCAGCGCTGTCGGGACAATAGAGACAGGAGGCTACACCTTC. Its translation is CASSAVGTIETGGYTF.

The chain carries TRBV4-3 and TRBJ2-7, with TRBD1 matching 11 bases. V lost 4 bases and J lost 7; bases outside the gene matches: 9. Germline V gene sequence: CDR1 LGHNA, CDR2 YSLEER. This CDR3 spans 15 amino acids. CDR3 sequence reads: CASSPRTGGLAEQYF. CDR3 DNA sequence: TGCGCCAGCAGCCCCCGGACAGGGGGCCTAGCGGAGCAGTACTTC.